The clone carrying this T cell receptor (beta chain) was observed a few times. The sample originates from a study of sequential checkpoint blockade in melanoma. Study as a whole: Roughly 22 patients had matched tumor biopsies before treatment and at week 13 after nivolumab or ipilimumab alone.

Germline loops: CDR1 MNHGY, CDR2 SAAAGT. Trimming removed 5 bases from V and 5 bases from J, with 27 bases in between. The CDR3 runs to 19 residues. Only in-frame clones appear in the TCRdb table, and some are missing; sequencing was by immunoSEQ multiplex PCR. In the table there are about 37,000 clones, roughly a third of which are singletons. The treatment denotes: randomized to nivolumab then ipilimumab (arm A) or the reverse (arm B). The sequence derives from a human donor with melanoma. Material: tumor tissue (inferred from file names), obtained from a patient given nivolumab and ipilimumab in sequence. V gene TRBV6-8 combines with J gene TRBJ2-2, with a weak D call TRBD1 (6 bases). In nucleotides, the CDR3 is TGTGCCAGCAGTGGGAATCGACAGGAACGATACTCCTCAACCGGGGAGCTGTTTTTT. As protein: CASSGNRQERYSSTGELFF.